The 8 T cell receptor beta chains below come from one sample, sequenced in a study of glioma-infiltrating T cells after dendritic cell vaccination. As to time point: after dendritic cell vaccination, including at tumor progression/relapse. TCRdb's copy holds only in-frame clones and misses some; the assay was immunoSEQ multiplex PCR. Here the sample spans approximately 85,000 clones, 85% being singletons. Sequencing was performed on blood, taken after dendritic cell vaccination. All receptors derive from a human donor with glioblastoma.

This clone was found a few times. This chain uses TRBV18 with TRBJ2-7; 7 bases are shared with TRBD2. The CDR3 is 16 amino acids. With V trimmed by 0 bases and J by 2 bases, 7 bases remained unmatched. Germline CDR1 and CDR2: KGHSH and LQKENI. The CDR3 DNA reads as TGTGCCAGCTCACCACCAGCTAGCGGACGTGCCTACGAGCAGTACTTC. Translated: CASSPPASGRAYEQYF.

The chain carries TRBV19 and TRBJ1-2; D is uncertain. The V gene lost 6 bases and the J gene lost 0 bases, with 17 bases spanning the gap. The germline V gene encodes CDR1 LNHDA and CDR2 SQIVND (reference sequence). This CDR3 contains 16 residues. Here the CDR3 reads CASRPPNSGANYGYTF. CDR3 bases: TGTGCCAGTAGACCCCCAAACTCCGGAGCTAACTATGGCTACACCTTC.

This clone was counted once. The chain links TRBV7-2 to TRBJ2-3; 16 bases match TRBD2. Germline CDR1 and CDR2: SGHTA and FQGNSA. The CDR3 runs to 18 residues. J was trimmed by 5 bases and V by 1 base; bases with no gene match: 6. CDR3 amino acids: CASSLEGLAGGRGDTQYF. The CDR3 DNA reads as TGTGCCAGCAGCTTAGAGGGACTAGCGGGGGGGCGCGGAGATACGCAGTATTTT.

V is TRBV4-2 and J is TRBJ2-7; 7 positions match TRBD1. Germline CDR1 reads LGHNA; CDR2 reads YNFKEQ. This CDR3 comprises 15 residues. V shed 0 bases, J shed 4 bases, and the junction held 6 bases outside the gene matches. The CDR3, as DNA: TGTGCCAGCAGCCAAGACGTAGGGGGCCCTTACGAGCAGTACTTC. Amino acids: CASSQDVGGPYEQYF.

This clone showed up just once. V is TRBV19 and J is TRBJ2-1; D gene uncertain. The CDR3 runs to 13 residues. Germline lookup yields CDR1 LNHDA and CDR2 SQIVND (reference sequence). With 6 bases removed from V and 8 bases from J, the gap between germline ends came to 14 bases. The CDR3 sequence: CASSSRSEDEQFF. For the CDR3, the DNA is TGTGCCAGTAGCTCAAGAAGCGAGGATGAGCAGTTCTTC.

The chain has TRBV5-1 and TRBJ1-3; no firm D call. CDR3 length equals 14 residues. Germline assignment: CDR1 SGHRS and CDR2 YFSETQ. Trimming cost V 0 bases and J 3 bases, with 7 bases left between them. The CDR3 sequence: CASSLAGVGNTIYF. The CDR3 nucleotides read TGCGCCAGCAGCTTGGCAGGCGTTGGAAACACCATATATTTT.

The chain has TRBV19 and TRBJ2-1; D ambiguous. The germline V gene has CDR1 LNHDA and CDR2 SQIVND (reference sequence). The CDR3 consists of 15 residues. V was shortened by 1 base and J by 0 bases, with 7 bases between the two germline ends. CDR3 DNA sequence: TGTGCCAGTAGTATAGTGGGCGTCTCCTACAATGAGCAGTTCTTC. Translated, it gives CASSIVGVSYNEQFF.

This chain uses TRBV5-6 with TRBJ2-7; D is undetermined. Between the trimmed V and J ends, which lost 3 bases and 7 bases, there was a span of 8 bases. CDR1 is SGHDT and CDR2 is YYEEEE in the germline V gene. CDR3 length: 11 residues. The CDR3 DNA follows: TGTGCCAGCAGCTCCGCCGGGGAGCAGTACTTC. Its translation is CASSSAGEQYF.